One and the same sample provided the 7 T cell receptor beta chains below, sequenced in a study of blood T cell repertoires in COVID-19. Sequenced by immunoSEQ multiplex PCR; TCRdb stores in-frame clones only, minus some. This table has 150,000 or so clones, about 81% appearing once. Input material: peripheral blood. These receptors came from a human donor in a cohort sampled during active COVID-19.

This chain joins TRBV12-3 or TRBV12-4 and TRBJ1-5; 8 bases are shared with TRBD1. The CDR3 is 13 residues long. The trim removed 7 bases at V and 7 bases at J, leaving 6 bases unmatched. The CDR3 bases are TGTGCCAGCACCGACAGGGGAGGGCAGCCCCAGCATTTT. Protein: CASTDRGGQPQHF.

This clone turned up a few times. For the CDR3, the DNA is TGCAGTGGAAGGACCGGGACAGGGGTAAACACTGAAGCTTTCTTT. This codes for CSGRTGTGVNTEAFF. The chain joins TRBV29-1 to TRBJ1-1, with TRBD1 matching over 10 bases. Germline V gene lookup returns CDR1 SQVTM and CDR2 ANQGSEA. This CDR3 comprises 15 residues.

Notes on this clone: A junction end diverges from the germline sequence, so it may reflect a read error. The V call is TRBV4-3, the J call TRBJ2-3; D perhaps matches TRBD2 (6 bases). Germline assignment: CDR1 LGHNA and CDR2 YSLEER. The CDR3 loop spans 15 amino acids. CDR3 bases: TGCGCCAGCAGCAAAGAACCAGGAGGGTTGGGTACGCAGTATTTT. Translated, it gives CASSKEPGGLGTQYF.

The V and J genes are TRBV2 and TRBJ1-2; TRBD1 matches 11 bases. The V and J ends lost 10 bases and 7 bases, in that order; junction bases with no gene match: 5. CDR3 size: 12 residues. CDR1 and CDR2 (germline): SNHLY, FYNNEI. The CDR3 region has the DNA TGTGCCAATCCGGGACAGGGGGGTGGCTACACCTTC. It yields the protein CANPGQGGGYTF.

The chain uses TRBV19 and TRBJ2-1; D perhaps matches TRBD1 (5 bases). V lost 1 base and J 5 bases, leaving 12 bases between the germline ends. This CDR3 is built from 15 residues. Per the germline V gene, CDR1 is LNHDA and CDR2 is SQIVND (reference sequence). CDR3: CASSIVGQGNNEQFF. The CDR3 nucleotides are TGTGCCAGTAGTATAGTGGGTCAGGGAAACAATGAGCAGTTCTTC.

V gene TRBV6-1 combines with J gene TRBJ2-1; 10 positions agree with TRBD2. There are 16 residues in the CDR3. The germline V gene encodes CDR1 MNHNS and CDR2 SASEGT. With 3 bases clipped from V and 3 bases from J, the junction kept 5 bases outside the gene matches. The DNA for the CDR3 is TGTGCCAGCAGTGACGAGACTAGCGGGTTCTACAATGAGCAGTTCTTC. It is translated as CASSDETSGFYNEQFF.

The rearrangement joins TRBV3-1 (or the pseudogene TRBV3-2) to TRBJ2-7, with D tentatively TRBD1 (6 bases). CDR1 and CDR2 (germline): LGHDT, YNNKEL (reference sequence). This CDR3 region has 14 residues. V lost 2 bases and J lost 2, with 10 bases in between. CDR3: CASSQTAGAYEQYF. The CDR3 nucleotides are TGTGCCAGCAGCCAAACCGCAGGGGCCTACGAGCAGTACTTC.